What follows is one TCR beta chain and its context. The sample belongs to a study of blood T cell repertoires in COVID-19. Study details: There were acute and convalescent COVID-19 samples, and they came from the United States, Italy and Spain. T cells, B-cell-depleted T cells, or PBMCs provided the cDNA or gDNA that served as material.

Per the original data handling: Amplification of reference gene primers provided the estimated nucleated cell counts. The table came from immunoSEQ multiplex PCR; TCRdb's copy has only in-frame clones and leaves some out. D and trimming come from the DNA, and the V and J calls and clone size come from that table. The sample carries about 30,000 clones, approximately 87% recorded once. Sequencing was performed on peripheral blood. The receptor was isolated from a human donor with active COVID-19. The donor label of this sample is uncertain.

DNA of the CDR3: TGTGCCAGCAGCTTCCTCACAGATACGCAGTATTTT. Its protein product is CASSFLTDTQYF. This sequence joins TRBV5-6 and TRBJ2-3; the D is unclear. The CDR3 consists of 12 residues. V dropped 2 bases and J dropped 2 bases, with 3 bases sitting between them. Germline V gene lookup returns CDR1 SGHDT and CDR2 YYEEEE.